Reported below is one TCR beta chain. These data are taken from a study of PD-L1 blockade in urothelial cancer. As for the study in general: Patients, treated from about 2014 onward, received atezolizumab 1,200 mg intravenously every 3 weeks. Patients had been given 0 to 3 earlier chemotherapy regimens.

This CDR3 is 12 amino acids long. Germline V CDR1 and CDR2: SGDLS, YYNGEE. V lost 1 base and J lost 6, with 6 bases in between. Indicated time point: peripheral blood 6 weeks after treatment start. Clones were sequenced by immunoSEQ multiplex PCR, and TCRdb holds only the in-frame ones, with some missing. This table has approximately 79,000 clones, 75% to 95% appearing once. The sequence derives from a woman older than 75 with urothelial cancer. This specimen was PBMCs, taken around atezolizumab (anti-PD-L1) treatment. The chain couples TRBV9 to TRBJ2-3, with D unresolved. CDR3 nucleotides: TGTGCCAGCAGCGTATACGGGGATACGCAGTATTTT. It encodes CASSVYGDTQYF. The full variable domain, with the rest looked up from reference TRBV9 and TRBJ2-3, is DSGVTQTPKHLITATGQRVTLRCSPRSGDLSVYWYQQSLDQGLQFLIQYYNGEERAKGNILERFSAQQFPDLHSELNLSSLELGDSALYFCASSVYGDTQYFGPGTRLTVL.